In its sample, the clone carrying this T cell receptor beta chain was seen once. A read error may account for a junction end that differs from germline. These data originate in a study of T cells in Graves' hyperthyroidism and ophthalmopathy. Germline CDR1 SGHRS, CDR2 YFSETQ. This CDR3 contains 18 residues. Template material for amplifying TCR beta CDR3 regions consisted of RNA transcripts. Using the HTBI primer set, a first-round RT-PCR was run on the TCR CDR3. TCRdb re-analysed the multiplex PCR reads in MiXCR, keeping a single row per CDR3 protein. The sample lists fewer than 600,000 distinct CDR3 sequences, around 15% occurring once.

V and J are TRBV5-1 and TRBJ1-4, with a possible D match to TRBD1 (6 bases). What was sequenced was blood. The clonotype comes from a woman between 40 and 50 years old with Graves' hyperthyroidism. Here the CDR3 DNA reads TGCGCCAGCAGCTTGGGGGGACAAACCTTCGCAACTAATGAAAAACCGTTTTTT. This codes for CASSLGGQTFATNEKPFF.